A single sample is the source of the 16 T cell receptor beta chains below, sequenced in a study of CD8+ T cells in alopecia areata. Following RNA extraction, reverse transcription yielded cDNA that acted as the sequencing template. Using immunoSEQ multiplex PCR, the repertoire was profiled, and TCRdb retains in-frame clones only, with some absent. The sample includes about 170,000 clones, roughly 70% seen only once; the top ten take 11%. The source was CD8+ T cells sorted from blood, collected at week 0. These receptors all stem from a human donor with alopecia areata.

This clone was picked up a small number of times. The rearrangement uses TRBV10-3 and TRBJ2-1, with 10 bases that match TRBD2. V was clipped by 0 bases and J by 8 bases; unmatched bases: 7. The CDR3 is 16 amino acids. The germline V gene encodes CDR1 ENHRY and CDR2 SYGVKD. Written as DNA, the CDR3 is TGTGCCATCAGTGAGTCGTTTAGCGGGGGGTTCGATGAGCAGTTCTTC. Its translation is CAISESFSGGFDEQFF.

This clone was counted between two and nine times. The chain joins TRBV30 to TRBJ2-1; D not resolved. The CDR3 spans 14 residues. The germline V gene has CDR1 GTSNPN and CDR2 SVGIG (reference sequence). Trimming took off 1 base at V and 8 bases at J, with 15 bases between the two ends. In DNA, the CDR3 is TGTGCCTGGAGTGCCGGATTGGGGAAGCATGAGCAGTTCTTC. This sequence encodes CAWSAGLGKHEQFF.

The chain employs TRBV7-2 and TRBJ2-3; 7 bases are shared with TRBD2. Germline V gives CDR1 SGHTA, CDR2 FQGNSA. CDR3 length: 15 amino acids. V trimming: 0 bases; J trimming: 0 bases; junction bases outside the gene matches: 0. The CDR3 loop reads CASSLAGGSTDTQYF. The CDR3 DNA reads TGTGCCAGCAGCTTAGCGGGGGGGAGCACAGATACGCAGTATTTT. The whole variable domain, filled in from reference TRBV7-2 and TRBJ2-3, reads GAGVSQSPSNKVTEKGKDVELRCDPISGHTALYWYRQSLGQGLEFLIYFQGNSAPDKSGLPSDRFSAERTGGSVSTLTIQRTQQEDSAVYLCASSLAGGSTDTQYFGPGTRLTVL.

This clone was detected only a few times. This chain joins TRBV12-5 and TRBJ1-5; 9 bases are a match to TRBD1. This CDR3 has 21 amino acids. V shed 0 bases and J 5 bases; nucleotides not matched to a gene: 20. The germline V gene has CDR1 LGHNT and CDR2 FRNRAP. Written as DNA, the CDR3 is TGTGCTAGTGGTTTGGTCGCCCATGAACCGGGACAGGGTCTTCGCGATCAGCCCCAGCATTTT. Amino acid sequence: CASGLVAHEPGQGLRDQPQHF.

The rearrangement links TRBV27 to TRBJ2-7; 8 bases map to TRBD2. V was clipped by 2 bases and J by 4 bases; unmatched bases: 4. The CDR3 length is 14 residues. Germline CDR1 and CDR2: MNHEY and SMNVEV (reference sequence). The CDR3 region has the DNA TGTGCCAGCAGTTTAGGGAGCGGGGGTTACGAGCAGTACTTC. Translation: CASSLGSGGYEQYF.

On this clone itself: This sample includes further DNA sequences coding for the same CDR3. The chain couples TRBV13 to TRBJ1-2; unclear D gene. V gave up 4 bases and J gave up 7 bases, with 7 bases separating them. CDR3 length: 11 residues. From germline, CDR1 is PRHDT and CDR2 FYEKMQ (reference sequence). The CDR3 DNA is TGTGCCAGCAGCTCCGTGGGTGGCTACACCTTC. This sequence encodes CASSSVGGYTF. Supplemented by reference TRBV13 and TRBJ1-2, the full variable domain reads AAGVIQSPRHLIKEKRETATLKCYPIPRHDTVYWYQQGPGQDPQFLISFYEKMQSDKGSIPDRFSAQQFSDYHSELNMSSLELGDSALYFCASSSVGGYTFGSGTRLTVV.

A remark on this clone: Other DNA sequences in the same sample also yield this CDR3. The rearrangement uses TRBV29-1 and TRBJ1-1; D is unclear. Germline V lookup: CDR1 SQVTM, CDR2 ANQGSEA. Trimming stripped 7 bases from V and 0 bases from J, with 9 bases between. This CDR3 comprises 12 residues. The CDR3 loop is CSGGRMNTEAFF. The CDR3 DNA follows: TGCAGCGGCGGGCGCATGAACACTGAAGCTTTCTTT.

The rearrangement links TRBV5-1 to TRBJ1-4, with a possible D match to TRBD1 (5 bases). Germline V gene lookup returns CDR1 SGHRS and CDR2 YFSETQ. Trimming left V 2 bases short and J 6 bases short, with 17 bases between. CDR3 length equals 16 residues. The CDR3 DNA is TGCGCCAGCAGCTTTCGTTCTGGGGGATTGGATGAAAAACTGTTTTTT. This translates into CASSFRSGGLDEKLFF.

The chain carries TRBV9 and TRBJ2-3; perhaps TRBD2 as D (5 bases). The V end lost 0 bases, the J end lost 2 bases, and 16 bases lay between the germline ends. Germline V CDR1 and CDR2: SGDLS, YYNGEE. The CDR3 has 17 residues. CDR3 sequence reads: CASSVEEVSFITDTQYF. In nucleotides, the CDR3 is TGTGCCAGCAGCGTAGAGGAGGTCTCCTTCATCACAGATACGCAGTATTTT.

V and J are TRBV6-6 and TRBJ2-5; no firm D call. The CDR3 has 12 amino acids. V dropped 6 bases and J dropped 5 bases, with 10 bases sitting between them. CDR1 and CDR2 (germline): MNHNY, SVGAGI (reference sequence). As DNA, the CDR3 is TGTGCCAGCAGCTTCACCTTGGAGACCCAGTACTTC. Its protein is CASSFTLETQYF.

V usage is TRBV18 and J usage is TRBJ2-1; D unresolved. The V end lost 4 bases, the J end lost 6 bases, and 7 bases lay between the germline ends. CDR3 length: 12 residues. Germline V gene sequence: CDR1 KGHSH, CDR2 LQKENI. Here the CDR3 reads CASSLTGNEQFF. Here the CDR3 DNA reads TGTGCCAGCTCACTAACCGGCAATGAGCAGTTCTTC.

The genes are TRBV4-2 and TRBJ2-1; D assignment may be TRBD1 or TRBD2 (5 bases each). With 3 bases removed from V and 8 bases from J, the gap between germline ends came to 20 bases. CDR1 and CDR2 from the germline V gene are LGHNA and YNFKEQ. CDR3 length: 16 amino acids. The CDR3 DNA reads TGTGCCAGCAGCCATGGGAGAATAGGGGCTTCGGATGAGCAGTTCTTC. Its protein is CASSHGRIGASDEQFF.

The genes are TRBV5-6 and TRBJ1-5; maybe TRBD1 (6 bases). Germline V gives CDR1 SGHDT, CDR2 YYEEEE. V shed 0 bases and J shed 8 bases, with 12 bases lying between them. This CDR3 spans 14 amino acids. The CDR3, as DNA: TGTGCCAGCAGCTTGGGTGGGGGCGCGAAGCCCCAGCATTTT. Encoded protein: CASSLGGGAKPQHF.

This clone has just a few counts. The rearrangement joins TRBV13 to TRBJ1-1; a possible D gene is TRBD1 (5 bases). V lost 6 bases and J lost 1, with 6 bases in between. Germline V gene sequence: CDR1 PRHDT, CDR2 FYEKMQ (reference sequence). This CDR3 is 12 amino acids long. The DNA of the CDR3 is TGTGCCAGCAGGACAGCGAACACTGAAGCTTTCTTT. Its protein product is CASRTANTEAFF.

This clone came up a few times. V gene TRBV7-9 combines with J gene TRBJ1-1; D is uncertain. The CDR3 is 15 residues long. Germline CDR1 is SEHNR and CDR2 is FQNEAQ (reference sequence). Trimming stripped 1 base from V and 1 base from J, with 10 bases between. In DNA form, the CDR3 reads TGTGCCAGCAGCTTAGGCCCCGTGGGGAACACTGAAGCTTTCTTT. Protein product: CASSLGPVGNTEAFF.

The genes are TRBV4-1 and TRBJ2-5; perhaps TRBD1 as D (5 bases). This CDR3 has 14 amino acids. Germline loops: CDR1 MGHRA, CDR2 YSYEKL. Between the trimmed V and J ends, which lost 3 bases and 5 bases, there was a span of 13 bases. The chain's CDR3 is CASSHPGAPETQYF. In DNA form, the CDR3 reads TGCGCCAGCAGCCATCCTGGGGCACCGGAGACCCAGTACTTC.